This passage covers 28 T cell receptor beta chains from one sample sequenced in a study of sequential checkpoint blockade in melanoma. Indicated treatment: randomized to nivolumab then ipilimumab (arm A) or the reverse (arm B). The protocol was immunoSEQ multiplex PCR, while the TCRdb copy is restricted to in-frame clones and leaves out a portion. Here the sample spans tens of thousands of clones, 55% to 70% being singletons. Source: CD8+ T cells sorted from blood (inferred from file names), taken from a patient given nivolumab and ipilimumab in sequence. Receptor source: a human donor with melanoma.

The genes are TRBV6-1 and TRBJ2-7, with TRBD1 identical over 7 bases. V gave up 6 bases and J gave up 2 bases; unmatched junction bases: 10. CDR1 MNHNS and CDR2 SASEGT come from the germline V gene. The CDR3 has 15 residues. The CDR3 sequence is CASRQGQVWAYEQYF. In DNA form, the CDR3 reads TGTGCCAGCAGACAAGGACAGGTCTGGGCCTACGAGCAGTACTTC.

The CDR3 spells CASSERLLSYEQYV. The CDR3 nucleotides read TGTGCCAGCAGCGAGCGACTACTCTCCTACGAGCAGTACGTC. The genes are TRBV11-2 and TRBJ2-7, with TRBD2 as a possible D gene (5 bases). V shed 5 bases and J shed 0 bases, with 11 bases lying between them. CDR3 size: 14 residues. Germline V gene lookup returns CDR1 SGHAT and CDR2 FQNNGV.

This rearrangement joins TRBV5-8 to TRBJ2-1; 10 bases map to TRBD2. This CDR3 region has 14 residues. CDR1 is SGHTS, CDR2 YDEGEE, per germline. Germline trimming cut 4 bases from V and 8 bases from J; bases unmatched to any gene: 6. CDR3: CASSPLAGSDEQFF. In nucleotides, the CDR3 is TGTGCCAGCAGCCCACTAGCGGGGTCGGATGAGCAGTTCTTC. The complete variable domain, with remaining parts taken from reference TRBV5-8 and TRBJ2-1, reads EAGVTQSPTHLIKTRGQQATLRCSPISGHTSVYWYQQALGLGLQFLLWYDEGEERNRGNFPPRFSGRQFPNYSSELNVNALELEDSALYLCASSPLAGSDEQFFGPGTRLTVL.

The rearrangement joins TRBV6-1 to TRBJ2-1; 11 bases line up with TRBD1. The V gene end was trimmed by 11 bases and the J gene end by 9 bases; junction bases not matched to a gene: 12. CDR3 length equals 14 residues. CDR1 is MNHNS and CDR2 is SASEGT in the germline V gene. The CDR3 nucleotides read TGTGCCGGGGTGGGGGGACAGGGGGTCGCTGAGCAGTTCTTC. This gives the protein CAGVGGQGVAEQFF.

The rearrangement joins TRBV4-1 to TRBJ1-2; D perhaps matches TRBD1 (5 bases). V lost 0 bases, J lost 1 base, and 9 bases lay in between. The V gene's germline CDR1 is MGHRA and CDR2 YSYEKL. The CDR3 is made up of 15 amino acids. The CDR3 protein is CASSQETANNYGYTF. The CDR3 nucleotides read TGCGCCAGCAGCCAAGAGACAGCGAATAACTATGGCTACACCTTC.

This chain joins TRBV7-4 and TRBJ1-2; tentative D call: TRBD1 (5 bases). The germline gives CDR1 SGHVT, CDR2 SQSDAQ. The CDR3 has 9 residues. Trimming stripped 4 bases from V and 12 bases from J, with 6 bases between. CDR3: CASSSRDTF. CDR3 coding DNA: TGTGCCAGCAGCTCCAGGGACACCTTC.

For the CDR3, the DNA is TGTGCCAGCAGCTCCCTCCTCTATGGCTACACCTTC. It specifies CASSSLLYGYTF. The rearrangement joins TRBV7-3 to TRBJ1-2; D not resolved. The length of the CDR3 is 12 residues. Germline V gene lookup returns CDR1 SGHTA and CDR2 FQGTGA. V was shortened by 4 bases and J by 4 bases, with 7 bases between the two germline ends.

The chain employs TRBV4-1 and TRBJ1-1, with TRBD1 as a possible D gene (5 bases). V was shortened by 0 bases and J by 11 bases, with 16 bases between the two germline ends. CDR1 MGHRA and CDR2 YSYEKL come from the germline V gene. CDR3 length: 14 amino acids. The CDR3 region is CASSQENGGNEAFF. Here the CDR3 DNA reads TGCGCCAGCAGCCAAGAGAATGGGGGGAACGAGGCTTTCTTT.

The chain carries TRBV5-6 and TRBJ2-1; TRBD2 matches 10 bases. This CDR3 spans 15 amino acids. In germline, CDR1 is SGHDT, CDR2 YYEEEE. J lost 14 bases, V lost 0 bases, and 11 bases had no gene match. The DNA of the CDR3 is TGTGCCAGCAGCTTGGACGTAGCGGGGGGACAATCGGAGTTCTTC. This encodes CASSLDVAGGQSEFF.

The rearrangement joins TRBV2 to TRBJ1-3, with unresolved D. This CDR3 contains 14 residues. The V gene's germline CDR1 is SNHLY and CDR2 FYNNEI. The germline V and J ends were trimmed by 2 bases and 0 bases, with 5 bases remaining between them. CDR3 residues: CASSEWSSGNTIYF. Here the CDR3 DNA reads TGTGCCAGCAGTGAATGGAGCTCTGGAAACACCATATATTTT.

In this sample, this clone turned up a few times. The chain couples TRBV7-2 to TRBJ1-3, with TRBD1 matching 7 bases. Germline V gene sequence: CDR1 SGHTA, CDR2 FQGNSA. The CDR3 consists of 15 residues. V lost 6 bases, J lost 3 bases, and 8 bases stayed unmatched. Here the CDR3 DNA reads TGTGCCAGCAGTGCGAGGGGGCTAGGTGGAAACACCATATATTTT. It is translated as CASSARGLGGNTIYF.

The CDR3 reads CAISGQGAYEQYV. The CDR3 DNA reads TGTGCCATCAGCGGACAGGGGGCCTACGAGCAGTACGTC. The rearrangement links TRBV10-3 to TRBJ2-7; the match to TRBD1 covers 10 bases. Germline assignment: CDR1 ENHRY and CDR2 SYGVKD. This CDR3 has 13 amino acids. Trimming removed 6 bases from V and 2 bases from J; junction bases left unmatched: 1.

V gene TRBV5-4 combines with J gene TRBJ2-5; 8 nucleotides line up with TRBD1. Judging by the DNA end, TRBJ2-7 fits better; the J call may be wrong. CDR1 is SGHNT and CDR2 is YYREEE in the germline V gene (reference sequence). The length of the CDR3 is 16 residues. CDR3 sequence (DNA): TGTGCCAGCAGCCCTTCCGGACAGGGAAGATCCTACGAGCAGTACTTC. Encoded protein: CASSPSGQGRSYEQYF.

CDR3: CASSQEEVLGQPQHF. As DNA, the CDR3 is TGTGCCAGCAGCCAAGAGGAGGTTTTAGGTCAGCCCCAGCATTTT. J is TRBJ1-5 and V is TRBV4-2; D is undetermined. V gave up 0 bases and J gave up 6 bases, with 12 bases separating them. CDR1 LGHNA and CDR2 YNFKEQ come from the germline V gene. The CDR3 sequence is 15 residues long.

V is TRBV19 and J is TRBJ1-2, with D unresolved. Trimming pared 0 bases from V and 7 bases from J, leaving 18 bases between. Germline V gives CDR1 LNHDA, CDR2 SQIVND (reference sequence). The CDR3 runs to 16 residues. The CDR3 loop reads CASSIEGSISQAGYTF. The CDR3 bases are TGTGCCAGTAGTATAGAGGGGAGCATATCTCAGGCTGGCTACACCTTC.

This chain connects TRBV9 to TRBJ2-3; 10 bases match TRBD2. V lost 0 bases to trimming and J lost 2 bases; unmatched junction nucleotides: 9. Germline V gene data show CDR1 as SGDLS and CDR2 as YYNGEE. This CDR3 has 18 amino acids. As DNA, the CDR3 is TGTGCCAGCAGCGTAGCTGGAGTAGCGGGGGGACTCACAGATACGCAGTATTTT. Amino acids: CASSVAGVAGGLTDTQYF.

The chain combines TRBV5-4 with TRBJ2-5, with 9 bases identical to TRBD2. The germline V gene has CDR1 SGHNT and CDR2 YYREEE (reference sequence). The CDR3 contains 14 residues. Trimming removed 5 bases from V and 2 bases from J; junction bases left unmatched: 4. The CDR3 here is CASRKGLAQETQYF. The CDR3 DNA sequence: TGTGCCAGCAGGAAAGGACTAGCGCAAGAGACCCAGTACTTC. Using reference TRBV5-4 and TRBJ2-5 for the parts outside the CDR3, the full variable domain is ETGVTQSPTHLIKTRGQQVTLRCSSQSGHNTVSWYQQALGQGPQFIFQYYREEENGRGNFPPRFSGLQFPNYSSELNVNALELDDSALYLCASRKGLAQETQYFGPGTRLLVL.

For the CDR3, the DNA is TGTGCCAGCAGCCATGGGACAGGCAGCAATTCACCCCTCCACTTT. The encoded protein is CASSHGTGSNSPLHF. V and J are TRBV4-2 and TRBJ1-6; TRBD1 matches at 8 bases. This CDR3 contains 15 residues. V lost 3 bases to trimming and J lost 7 bases; unmatched junction nucleotides: 5. Germline CDR1 reads LGHNA; CDR2 reads YNFKEQ.

The rearrangement links TRBV9 to TRBJ2-7; TRBD2 might be the D (6 bases). Germline-derived CDR1 and CDR2 are SGDLS and YYNGEE. The CDR3 is made up of 15 amino acids. V lost 4 bases, J lost 0 bases, and 14 bases lay in between. The CDR3 spells CASSPWDGSSYEQYF. CDR3 coding DNA: TGTGCCAGCAGCCCCTGGGACGGGAGCTCCTACGAGCAGTACTTC.

This rearrangement joins TRBV7-9 to TRBJ2-7, with D possibly matching TRBD1 (5 bases). Trimming stripped 5 bases from V and 3 bases from J, with 14 bases between. This CDR3 has 14 residues. Germline V CDR1 and CDR2: SEHNR, FQNEAQ (reference sequence). The CDR3, as DNA: TGTGCCAGCAGCCTCTATGGGGCTGTCTACGAGCAGTACTTC. Encoded protein: CASSLYGAVYEQYF.

The DNA for the CDR3 is TGTACCAGCAGCTTGACTGGACAGATAGCTTTCTTT. Translating gives CTSSLTGQIAFF. The rearrangement links TRBV7-2 to TRBJ1-1, with TRBD1 as a possible D gene (6 bases). Trimming shortened V by 3 bases and J by 10 bases, and 12 bases separated the two germline ends. The CDR3 length is 12 residues. CDR1 is SGHTA, CDR2 FQGNSA, per germline. The variable domain in full, completed from reference TRBV7-2 and TRBJ1-1, reads GAGVSQSPSNKVTEKGKDVELRCDPISGHTALYWYRQSLGQGLEFLIYFQGNSAPDKSGLPSDRFSAERTGGSVSTLTIQRTQQEDSAVYLCTSSLTGQIAFFGQGTRLTVV.

The V call is TRBV28, the J call TRBJ2-7; D may be TRBD1 (6 bases). From germline, CDR1 is MDHEN and CDR2 SYDVKM. The CDR3 consists of 16 residues. V lost 5 bases and J 1 base, leaving 18 bases between the germline ends. CDR3 DNA: TGTGCCAGCAGTCCCCTCTTGAGGACAGCTTCCTACGAGCAGTACGTC. It yields the protein CASSPLLRTASYEQYV.

The chain joins TRBV4-3 to TRBJ1-1, with a possible D match to TRBD1 (6 bases). Trimming took 1 base from V and 1 from J, leaving 7 bases between them. Germline CDR1 LGHNA, CDR2 YSLEER. The CDR3 covers 14 residues. CDR3 amino acids: CASSQGGQNTEAFF. CDR3 sequence (DNA): TGCGCCAGCAGCCAAGGGGGACAGAACACTGAAGCTTTCTTT.

The chain uses TRBV6-1 and TRBJ2-2; 9 bases are a match to TRBD2. J was trimmed by 3 bases and V by 2 bases; bases with no gene match: 1. The CDR3 sequence is 15 residues long. Germline V CDR1 and CDR2: MNHNS, SASEGT. The CDR3 DNA is TGTGCCAGCAGTGAACTAGCGGGGCACACCGGGGAGCTGTTTTTT. Its translation: CASSELAGHTGELFF.

This chain links TRBV7-6 with TRBJ1-2, with 8 positions matching TRBD1. CDR3 length equals 14 residues. Per germline, CDR1 SGHVS and CDR2 FNYEAQ. V gave up 3 bases and J gave up 4 bases; unmatched junction bases: 4. CDR3 region: CASSFTRGPYGYTF. Here the CDR3 DNA reads TGTGCCAGCAGCTTTACCAGGGGGCCCTATGGCTACACCTTC.

The chain couples TRBV19 to TRBJ2-2, with 13 positions matching TRBD2. CDR1 LNHDA and CDR2 SQIVND come from the germline V gene (reference sequence). Trimming cost V 5 bases and J 5 bases; bases outside gene matches: 14. The CDR3 has 19 amino acids. As DNA, the CDR3 is TGTGCCAGTAGTCTCCAAGGACTAGCGGGGGTTCGATTAACCGGGGAGCTGTTTTTT. This gives the protein CASSLQGLAGVRLTGELFF.

The chain recombines TRBV9 with TRBJ1-2; a possible D gene is TRBD1 (6 bases). Deletions cut 3 bases from V and 4 bases from J, with 13 bases between. The germline V gene encodes CDR1 SGDLS and CDR2 YYNGEE. The CDR3 consists of 14 residues. DNA for the CDR3: TGTGCCAGCAGCGCAACCAGGGGAGTCTATGGCTACACCTTC. Encoded protein: CASSATRGVYGYTF.

The CDR3 is CASKSEGWTEAFF. The CDR3 nucleotides read TGTGCCAGCAAATCAGAGGGATGGACTGAAGCTTTCTTT. The chain carries TRBV27 and TRBJ1-1; D unclear. The CDR3 has 13 amino acids. Trimming removed 7 bases at V and 5 bases at J, with 14 bases between. Germline CDR1 is MNHEY and CDR2 is SMNVEV (reference sequence).